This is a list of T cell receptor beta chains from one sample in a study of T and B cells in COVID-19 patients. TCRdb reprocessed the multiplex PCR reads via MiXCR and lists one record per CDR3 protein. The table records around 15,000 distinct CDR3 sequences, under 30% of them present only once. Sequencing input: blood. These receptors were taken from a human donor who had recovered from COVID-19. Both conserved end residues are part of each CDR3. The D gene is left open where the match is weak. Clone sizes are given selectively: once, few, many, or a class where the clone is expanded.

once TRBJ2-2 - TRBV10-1 TGCGCCAGCAGTGCGGACCGGAGGGGCACCGGGGAGCTGTTTTTT CASSADRRGTGELFF
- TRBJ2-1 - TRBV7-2 TGTGCCAGCAGCTCCCCCGGATCCTACAATGAGCAGTTCTTC CASSSPGSYNEQFF
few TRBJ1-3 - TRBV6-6 TGTGCCAGCAGTTACATCGTCTCTGGAAACACCATATATTTT CASSYIVSGNTIYF
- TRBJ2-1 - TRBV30 TGTGCCTGGGGCTCTAGGGGGAGCTCCTACAATGAGCAGTTCTTC CAWGSRGSSYNEQFF
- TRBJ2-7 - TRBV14 TGTGCCAGCAGCCACCCCGTAGGGGAGCAGTACTTC CASSHPVGEQYF
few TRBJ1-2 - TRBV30 TGTGCCTGGACCGCCAGTCATGGCTACACCTTC CAWTASHGYTF
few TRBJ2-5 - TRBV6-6 TGTGCCAGCAGAGCCAGCCAAGAGACCCAGTACTTC CASRASQETQYF
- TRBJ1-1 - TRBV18 TGTGCCAGCTCACCCTCCACTGAAGCTTTCTTT CASSPSTEAFF
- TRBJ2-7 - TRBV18 TGTGCCAGCTCACTGGCGGGCGACGAGCAGTACTTC CASSLAGDEQYF
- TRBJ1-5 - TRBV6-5 TGTGCCAGCAGAGTCCTTAGCAATCAGCCCCAGCATTTT CASRVLSNQPQHF
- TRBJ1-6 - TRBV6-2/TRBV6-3 TGTGCCAGCAGACCTTTGACATCTAACAGATCACCCCTCCACTTT CASRPLTSNRSPLHF
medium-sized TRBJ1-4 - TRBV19 TGTGCCAGTAGTATAGTGAAGGGAACTAATGAAAAACTGTTTTTT CASSIVKGTNEKLFF
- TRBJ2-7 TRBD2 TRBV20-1 TGCAGTGCTAGTCGTCTAGCGGGAGTCATATCCTACGAGCAGTACTTC CSASRLAGVISYEQYF
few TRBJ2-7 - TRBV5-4 TGTGCCAGCAGCTCCCCCCGGGGGCGAAGCGGCGAGCAGTACTTC CASSSPRGRSGEQYF
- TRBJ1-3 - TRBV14 TGTGCCAGCAGCTTCTCGAGCTCTGGAAACACCATATATTTT CASSFSSSGNTIYF
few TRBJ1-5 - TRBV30 TGTGCCTGGGAGGGGGGAGTTGGGCAGCCCCAGCATTTT CAWEGGVGQPQHF
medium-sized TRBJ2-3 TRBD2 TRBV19 TGTGCCAGTAGTTTGGGGAGTTTGGGGGCTAGCGGGACCATTTTT CASSLGSLGASGTIF
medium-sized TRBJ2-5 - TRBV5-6 TGTGCCAGCAGCTTGGATAGGGAGACCCAGTACTTC CASSLDRETQYF
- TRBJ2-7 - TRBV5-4 TGTGCCAGCAGCTTGCAATCCGGGACACCGGAGCAGTACTTC CASSLQSGTPEQYF
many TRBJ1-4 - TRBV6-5 TGTGCCAGCAGCCAGGACAGAAACTTAGGGAGTGAAAAACTGTTTTTT CASSQDRNLGSEKLFF
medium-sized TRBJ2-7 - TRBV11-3 TGTGCCAGCAGCTCGGCGAGCCGAATTAACTACGAGCAGTACTTC CASSSASRINYEQYF
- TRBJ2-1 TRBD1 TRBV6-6 TGTGCCAGCACCACAAGGACAGGGTCCTACAATGAGCAGTTCTTC CASTTRTGSYNEQFF
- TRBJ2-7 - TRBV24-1 TGTGCCACCGGTTCGGGGGGCCCGAAAGCGTCCTACGAGCAGTACTTC CATGSGGPKASYEQYF